This entry lists 5 T cell receptor beta chains sequenced from one sample in a study of T cell changes during pregnancy in multiple sclerosis. The data were produced by immunoSEQ multiplex PCR, yet TCRdb's version contains in-frame clones alone and is incomplete. The sample yields tens of thousands of clones, 75% to 95% seen once. The material was peripheral blood, obtained after pregnancy. Every receptor here comes from a female donor in good health, enrolled as a control in a pregnancy study.

The table lists this clone with a count of one. This rearrangement joins TRBV20-1 to TRBJ2-5; no reliable D call. Germline CDR1 reads DFQATT; CDR2 reads SNEGSKA (reference sequence). The ends were cut back, 5 bases at V and 9 bases at J, with 10 bases in the middle. The CDR3 spans 10 residues. CDR3 sequence reads: CSALGEAQYF. CDR3 nucleotide sequence: TGCAGTGCTTTGGGTGAGGCCCAGTACTTC.

This chain joins TRBV28 and TRBJ2-2; TRBD1 aligns across 8 bases. The germline V gene encodes CDR1 MDHEN and CDR2 SYDVKM. This CDR3 has 17 residues. V lost 2 bases and J lost 6; bases outside the gene matches: 11. The CDR3, as DNA: TGTGCCAGCAGTTTAGTGGCTCGGACAGGGAGATCCGGGGAGCTGTTTTTT. It codes for CASSLVARTGRSGELFF.

This sequence joins TRBV4-3 and TRBJ2-3; the D gene is possibly TRBD2 (6 bases). CDR3 length: 16 residues. Trimming removed 0 bases from V and 5 bases from J, with 15 bases in between. The germline CDR1 and CDR2 sequences are LGHNA and YSLEER. The CDR3 protein is CASSQEGGGRGDTQYF. CDR3 DNA: TGCGCCAGCAGCCAAGAGGGCGGCGGGCGGGGAGATACGCAGTATTTT.

This sequence joins TRBV7-8 and TRBJ1-5; 10 bases are a match to TRBD1. V shed 2 bases and J 0 bases; nucleotides not matched to a gene: 1. The CDR3 extends over 16 amino acids. Per the germline V gene, CDR1 is SGHVS and CDR2 is FQNEAQ. Here the CDR3 reads CASSLWDRGSNQPQHF. CDR3 nucleotides: TGTGCCAGCAGCTTATGGGACAGGGGTAGCAATCAGCCCCAGCATTTT.

This clone was observed once. The rearrangement uses TRBV21-1 and TRBJ1-2; the table's D gene call, TRBD1, was not cross checked with the DNA. TRBV21-1 is reported as a pseudogene. The CDR3 is 16 amino acids. The CDR3 DNA sequence: TGTGCCAGCATCCCAAGGAGACAGGGTCGACACTATGGCTACACCTTC. Translation: CASIPRRQGRHYGYTF.